The T cell receptor beta chain described here comes from a study of Graves' ophthalmopathy and Graves' hyperthyroidism. V lost 5 bases and J lost 3; bases outside the gene matches: 8. This CDR3 is built from 16 residues. From germline, CDR1 is SNHLY and CDR2 FYNNEI. Transcripts of RNA were the source for amplifying TCR beta CDR3 regions. HTBI-primed RT-PCR formed the first round, and a multiplex PCR formed the second. From the multiplex PCR reads, TCRdb called clonotypes with MiXCR, one entry per CDR3 protein. The top ten hold roughly 7% of the sample, which has about 380,000 distinct CDR3 sequences, just over 15% seen once. Whole-study findings and limits: Most expanded clonotypes in thyroid above 0.001 frequency also showed up in blood.

This clonotype was seen at least ten times. The antigen is unknown. Aged 18 to 65, hyperthyroidism patients had new diagnoses of under 2 months' duration. A diagnosis was made from clinical symptoms together with serum thyroxine, TRAb, thyroid ultrasound and orbital computed tomography. This chain joins TRBV2 and TRBJ1-2, with 11 bases lining up with TRBD1. The sequence was obtained from a woman between 18 and 29 years old with stable Graves' hyperthyroidism. Sample: peripheral blood. The CDR3: CASSWTGGYADYGYTF. In nucleotides, the CDR3 is TGTGCCAGCAGTTGGACAGGGGGCTACGCAGACTATGGCTACACCTTC.